The TCR beta chain under discussion was sequenced for a study of T cell clonotyping in hematopoietic cell transplantation. CDR3 length: 14 amino acids. Between the trimmed V and J ends, which lost 6 bases and 7 bases, there was a span of 18 bases. Germline assignment: CDR1 SGHNT and CDR2 YENEEA. Findings and limits, study-wide: After transplant, recipient diversity fell while pathologically expanded clonotypes grew through day 180.

TCRdb's table, derived via immunoSEQ multiplex PCR, lists solely in-frame clones and lacks some. Among tens of thousands of clones, roughly 96% were seen once, and the ten largest hold roughly 0.9%. In the case of this clone: What it recognizes is unknown.

The TCR sequence derives from a man aged 30 to 45 in good health. Some clones in this sample may be carry-over from other donors' samples. The chain employs TRBV11-3 and TRBJ1-2; D not certain. The source material was peripheral blood mononuclear cells. The CDR3 here is CASRGIGRAGGYTF. In DNA form, the CDR3 reads TGTGCCAGCAGGGGAATTGGGAGGGCTGGTGGCTACACCTTC.